This T cell receptor beta chain was recorded in a study of metastatic and nonmetastatic thyroid tumors. Overall study: Repertoire comparison spanned blood and tumor or nodule tissue of malignant and benign thyroid patients.

TCRdb reanalyzed the PCR reads via MiXCR. The data show tens of thousands of clones, about a sixth seen once. Each patient went into thyroid surgery without having received any treatment. This clone was seen many times. The V gene end was trimmed by 11 bases and the J gene end by 8 bases; junction bases not matched to a gene: 11. The CDR3 contains 13 residues. From germline, CDR1 is MNHEY and CDR2 SVGEGT. The sequence came from a male donor with papillary thyroid cancer or a benign thyroid nodule (not recorded which). Some clones in this sample may be carry-over from other donors' samples. V gene TRBV6-2 or TRBV6-3 combines with J gene TRBJ1-4; 7 nucleotides agree with TRBD1. The sample consisted of blood. CDR3 coding DNA: TGTGCCGCTCGAGACAGGGTGTTGGAAAAACTGTTTTTT. As protein: CAARDRVLEKLFF.